The 23 T cell receptor beta chains given below trace back to one sample, sequenced in a study of beta chain features in type 1 diabetes. Reverse transcription of all isolated RNA meant that expressed TCRB transcripts were sequenced. This table comes from immunoSEQ multiplex PCR, and its TCRdb copy is limited to in-frame clones, with some not included. The sample holds some 150,000 clones, around 10% seen once. Sequencing was done on a sample of central memory CD4+ T cells from blood. The receptors were gathered from a man aged 18 to 35 in good health.

The chain is built from TRBV7-9 and TRBJ1-6; D gene unclear. CDR3 length: 14 residues. Per the germline V gene, CDR1 is SEHNR and CDR2 is FQNEAQ (reference sequence). V lost 1 base to trimming and J lost 9 bases, with 10 bases between them. In nucleotides, the CDR3 is TGTGCCAGCAGCTTAGACGCGGATGGTTCACCCCTCCACTTT. As protein: CASSLDADGSPLHF. The full variable domain, with the rest looked up from reference TRBV7-9 and TRBJ1-6, is DTGVSQNPRHKITKRGQNVTFRCDPISEHNRLYWYRQTLGQGPEFLTYFQNEAQLEKSRLLSDRFSAERPKGSFSTLEIQRTEQGDSAMYLCASSLDADGSPLHFGNGTRLTVT.

This clone was observed a few times. This CDR3 is CATGSTGNTIYF. Here the CDR3 DNA reads TGTGCCACCGGGTCGACCGGAAACACCATATATTTT. The rearrangement links TRBV11-2 to TRBJ1-3; D not resolved. V gave up 10 bases and J gave up 4 bases, with 11 bases separating them. The CDR3 has 12 residues. Germline CDR1 SGHAT, CDR2 FQNNGV.

This chain uses TRBV9 with TRBJ1-4; 9 nucleotides agree with TRBD1. Germline CDR1 is SGDLS and CDR2 is YYNGEE. The CDR3 has 14 amino acids. V lost 3 bases to trimming and J lost 10 bases; unmatched junction nucleotides: 7. The CDR3: CASSATGGSGKLFF. CDR3 nucleotides: TGTGCCAGCAGCGCCACAGGGGGCTCTGGAAAACTGTTTTTT.

This chain connects TRBV4-3 to TRBJ2-4; 8 bases match TRBD1. J lost 3 bases, V lost 0 bases, and 4 bases had no gene match. Germline V gene data show CDR1 as LGHNA and CDR2 as YSLEER. The CDR3 spans 16 residues. The CDR3 protein is CASSQERTGNKNIQYF. CDR3 in DNA: TGCGCCAGCAGCCAAGAAAGGACAGGGAACAAAAACATTCAGTACTTC.

The chain links TRBV2 to TRBJ2-7; TRBD1 agrees at 8 bases. Germline CDR1 is SNHLY and CDR2 is FYNNEI. J lost 6 bases, V lost 6 bases, and 19 bases had no gene match. The CDR3 is made up of 17 amino acids. CDR3 protein: CASRLVDTGTGGVEQYF. CDR3 coding DNA: TGTGCCAGCAGGCTGGTCGACACCGGGACAGGAGGCGTCGAGCAGTACTTC.

The chain is built from TRBV5-6 and TRBJ2-3; 10 bases align to TRBD1. The CDR3 has 15 amino acids. Germline CDR1 SGHDT, CDR2 YYEEEE. V lost 3 bases, J lost 4 bases, and 5 bases stayed unmatched. The CDR3, as DNA: TGTGCCAGCAGCTCGCCGGGACAGGGGTCAGATACGCAGTATTTT. This gives the protein CASSSPGQGSDTQYF.

This clone was counted a few times. The V call is TRBV4-3, the J call TRBJ1-1; D might be TRBD1 (6 bases). The germline CDR1 and CDR2 sequences are LGHNA and YSLEER. The CDR3 extends over 14 amino acids. Trimming removed 3 bases from V and 6 bases from J, with 14 bases in between. The CDR3 here is CASSQQHRDSEAFF. CDR3 nucleotide sequence: TGCGCCAGCAGCCAGCAACACAGGGACTCTGAAGCTTTCTTT.

This chain links TRBV5-1 with TRBJ2-1; D is ambiguous. Germline CDR1 and CDR2: SGHRS and YFSETQ. The CDR3 spans 15 residues. V lost 1 base and J 5 bases, leaving 13 bases between the germline ends. In DNA, the CDR3 is TGCGCCAGCAGCTTGACCAGGAGCATTAACAATGAGCAGTTCTTC. Its translation: CASSLTRSINNEQFF.

This clone appeared many times. The J gene is TRBJ2-7, the V gene TRBV18, with D perhaps assigned TRBD1 or TRBD2 (5 bases each). The V and J ends lost 3 bases and 5 bases respectively, with 11 bases between them. This CDR3 spans 13 amino acids. CDR1 and CDR2 from the germline V gene are KGHSH and LQKENI. For the CDR3, the DNA is TGTGCCAGCTCACCCCCGAGGGGACACGAGCAGTACTTC. Translated: CASSPPRGHEQYF.

The chain employs TRBV7-2 and TRBJ2-3; D might be TRBD2 (5 bases). This CDR3 has 15 residues. In germline, CDR1 is SGHTA, CDR2 FQGNSA. V lost 3 bases, J lost 2 bases, and 12 bases lay in between. The CDR3 DNA is TGTGCCAGCAGCTTTTGGGAGACCGCCACAGATACGCAGTATTTT. Its translation: CASSFWETATDTQYF.

The chain carries TRBV6-1 and TRBJ2-1, with 10 bases identical to TRBD2. The CDR3 contains 15 residues. From germline, CDR1 is MNHNS and CDR2 SASEGT. V shed 1 base, J shed 4 bases, and the junction held 1 base outside the gene matches. The CDR3 nucleotides are TGTGCCAGCAGTGAAGGACTAGCGGGTTACAATGAGCAGTTCTTC. This encodes CASSEGLAGYNEQFF.

This clone qualifies as medium-sized (0.01 to 0.1%). This chain connects TRBV28 to TRBJ2-4, with 8 bases matching TRBD1. The CDR3 covers 12 residues. The germline gives CDR1 MDHEN, CDR2 SYDVKM. Trimming removed 10 bases from V and 6 bases from J; junction bases left unmatched: 5. CDR3 amino acids: CATEDRANIQYF. CDR3 nucleotide sequence: TGTGCCACCGAGGACAGGGCAAACATTCAGTACTTC.

V is TRBV14 and J is TRBJ2-5; D gene ambiguous. V lost 1 base and J 6 bases, leaving 12 bases between the germline ends. The CDR3 runs 14 residues. CDR1 SGHDN and CDR2 FVKESK come from the germline V gene. This CDR3 reads CASSQVYGTKTQYF. CDR3 DNA: TGTGCCAGCAGCCAAGTGTACGGAACTAAGACCCAGTACTTC.

This chain uses TRBV5-1 with TRBJ2-7; D call uncertain. Trimming stripped 0 bases from V and 2 bases from J, with 6 bases between. The germline V gene has CDR1 SGHRS and CDR2 YFSETQ. The CDR3 runs 13 residues. CDR3 sequence (DNA): TGCGCCAGCAGCTTGGATACAGCCTACGAGCAGTACTTC. It codes for CASSLDTAYEQYF.

This clone was detected a few times. The V gene is TRBV9, the J gene TRBJ2-7, with 8 bases fitting TRBD1. This CDR3 has 15 amino acids. With V trimmed by 3 bases and J by 2 bases, 7 bases remained unmatched. CDR1 SGDLS and CDR2 YYNGEE come from the germline V gene. CDR3 in amino acids: CASSGYHRGAYEQYF. In DNA form, the CDR3 reads TGTGCCAGCAGCGGCTACCACAGGGGGGCCTACGAGCAGTACTTC.

This clone appeared a few times. The J gene is TRBJ2-2, the V gene TRBV10-3; D gene unclear. V was clipped by 4 bases and J by 5 bases, with 5 bases between them. The CDR3 covers 12 residues. Germline CDR1 and CDR2: ENHRY and SYGVKD. For the CDR3, the DNA is TGTGCCATCAGTGTCGTAACCGGGGAGCTGTTTTTT. The encoded protein is CAISVVTGELFF.

The CDR3 region is CASTLQETQYF. The CDR3 bases are TGTGCCAGCACTCTCCAAGAGACCCAGTACTTC. The chain recombines TRBV2 with TRBJ2-5; no definite D call. Trimming left V 7 bases short and J 1 base short, with 4 bases between. The length of the CDR3 is 11 residues. Germline values: CDR1 SNHLY, CDR2 FYNNEI.

The CDR3 DNA reads TGTGCCAGCAGCCAAGTGAGGGATTCGACTTTCTTT. Its protein product is CASSQVRDSTFF. The chain has TRBV14 and TRBJ1-1, with D uncertain. This CDR3 contains 12 residues. Germline V gene sequence: CDR1 SGHDN, CDR2 FVKESK. V was pared by 1 base and J by 12 bases, with 12 bases between.

The V gene is TRBV10-3, the J gene TRBJ2-3; D may match TRBD1 or TRBD2 (5 bases each). V was shortened by 10 bases and J by 1 base, with 15 bases between the two germline ends. This CDR3 spans 14 amino acids. Germline CDR1 ENHRY, CDR2 SYGVKD. The CDR3 nucleotides are TGTGCCACCAGAGGGGATGAGGGCACAGATACGCAGTATTTT. This sequence encodes CATRGDEGTDTQYF.

In this sample, this clone turned up a few times. The chain has TRBV5-1 and TRBJ2-3; 10 bases are shared with TRBD1. The CDR3 extends over 20 amino acids. Germline V gives CDR1 SGHRS, CDR2 YFSETQ. J gave up 5 bases and V 0 bases, and 18 bases lay outside the gene matches. In nucleotides, the CDR3 is TGCGCCAGCAGCTTGGGATTTCGAGGGACAGGGGACCCTGGGCGAGATACGCAGTATTTT. It translates to CASSLGFRGTGDPGRDTQYF.

This clone was counted many times. This chain uses TRBV5-4 with TRBJ2-2; 13 positions agree with TRBD2. This CDR3 has 16 amino acids. Germline trimming cut 5 bases from V and 6 bases from J; bases unmatched to any gene: 7. From germline, CDR1 is SGHNT and CDR2 YYREEE (reference sequence). The CDR3 DNA reads as TGTGCCAGCAGACCAGGGACTAGCGGGATTCCCGGGGAGCTGTTTTTT. Translation: CASRPGTSGIPGELFF.

This clone appeared many times. The chain links TRBV6-6 to TRBJ2-6, with D unclear. This CDR3 spans 14 amino acids. Trimming took 2 bases from V and 3 from J, leaving 5 bases between them. Germline CDR1 and CDR2: MNHNY and SVGAGI (reference sequence). The CDR3 sequence: CASSYRVGANVLTF. The CDR3 DNA follows: TGTGCCAGCAGTTACCGGGTTGGGGCCAACGTCCTGACTTTC.

The V call is TRBV10-3, the J call TRBJ1-2, with TRBD1 as a possible D gene (5 bases). The CDR3 has 14 amino acids. Germline V lookup: CDR1 ENHRY, CDR2 SYGVKD. V lost 4 bases to trimming and J lost 2 bases, with 11 bases between them. The CDR3 is CAISVRDENYGYTF. DNA for the CDR3: TGTGCCATCAGTGTCCGGGACGAGAACTATGGCTACACCTTC.